The 2 T cell receptor beta chains presented below share a single source sample, sequenced in a study of molecular identifiers for immune sequencing clone quantification. TCRdb processed the PCR reads anew with MiXCR; each CDR3 protein has one entry. The data contain just over 35,000 distinct CDR3 sequences, about a fifth of them singletons. The sample was naive CD8+ T cells from blood, with Jurkat cell RNA spiked in. Subset denoted: FACS-sorted CD8+CD4-CCR7+CD45RA+ naive T cells. These receptors all come from a human donor in good health. Some libraries in this study had Jurkat cell RNA spiked in.

This clonotype was observed many times. The J gene is TRBJ2-5, the V gene TRBV29-1; 12 positions match TRBD2. Germline lookup yields CDR1 SQVTM and CDR2 ANQGSEA. This CDR3 contains 14 residues. V lost 8 bases, J lost 4 bases, and 8 bases stayed unmatched. The CDR3 region is CSTPAGLAGETQYF. In DNA form, the CDR3 reads TGCAGCACTCCCGCGGGACTAGCGGGAGAGACCCAGTACTTC.

As regards this clonotype: A much larger clone sits a single nucleotide away, making a read error possible. CDR3 DNA sequence: TGTGTCAGCAGAAGAGAGACCCAGTACTTC. Translated: CVSRRETQYF. The rearrangement links TRBV28 to TRBJ2-5; D not certain. The CDR3 loop spans 10 amino acids. Germline V gene lookup returns CDR1 MDHEN and CDR2 SYDVKM.